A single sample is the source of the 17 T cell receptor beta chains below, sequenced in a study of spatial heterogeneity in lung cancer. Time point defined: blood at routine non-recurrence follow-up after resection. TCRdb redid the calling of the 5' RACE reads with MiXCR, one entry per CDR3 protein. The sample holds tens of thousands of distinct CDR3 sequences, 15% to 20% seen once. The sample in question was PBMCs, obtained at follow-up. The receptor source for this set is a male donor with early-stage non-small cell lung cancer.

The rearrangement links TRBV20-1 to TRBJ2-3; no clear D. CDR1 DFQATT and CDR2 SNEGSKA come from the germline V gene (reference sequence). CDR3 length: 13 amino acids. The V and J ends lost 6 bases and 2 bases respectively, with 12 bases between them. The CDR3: CSASDPSTDTQYF. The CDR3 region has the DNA TGCAGTGCCTCGGACCCCTCCACAGATACGCAGTATTTT.

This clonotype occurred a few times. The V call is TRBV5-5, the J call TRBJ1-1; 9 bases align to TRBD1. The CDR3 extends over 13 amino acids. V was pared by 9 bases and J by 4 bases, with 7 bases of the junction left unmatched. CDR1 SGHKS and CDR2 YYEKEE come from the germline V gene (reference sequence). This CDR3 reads CATRTGASTEAFF. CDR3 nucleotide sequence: TGTGCCACAAGGACAGGGGCGAGCACTGAAGCTTTCTTT.

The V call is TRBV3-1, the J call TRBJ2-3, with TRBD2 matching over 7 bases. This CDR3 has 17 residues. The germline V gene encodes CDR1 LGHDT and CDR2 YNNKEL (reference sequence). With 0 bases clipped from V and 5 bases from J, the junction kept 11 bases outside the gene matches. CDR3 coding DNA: TGTGCCAGCAGCCAAGATTTGGGCGGGAGTGAGGGAGATACGCAGTATTTT. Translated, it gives CASSQDLGGSEGDTQYF.

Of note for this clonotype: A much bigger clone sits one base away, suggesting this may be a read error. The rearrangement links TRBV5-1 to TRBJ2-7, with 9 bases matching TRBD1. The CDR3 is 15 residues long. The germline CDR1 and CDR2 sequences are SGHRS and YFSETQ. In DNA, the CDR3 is TGCGCCAGCAGTCCCCCCGGGACAGGGAGGTACGAGCGGTACTTC. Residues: CASSPPGTGRYERYF.

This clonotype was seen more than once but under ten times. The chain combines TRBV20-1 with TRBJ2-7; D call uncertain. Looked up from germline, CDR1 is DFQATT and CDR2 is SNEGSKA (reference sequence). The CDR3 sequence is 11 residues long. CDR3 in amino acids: CRCFIRYEQYV. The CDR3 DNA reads TGCAGATGCTTCATCCGCTACGAGCAGTACGTC.

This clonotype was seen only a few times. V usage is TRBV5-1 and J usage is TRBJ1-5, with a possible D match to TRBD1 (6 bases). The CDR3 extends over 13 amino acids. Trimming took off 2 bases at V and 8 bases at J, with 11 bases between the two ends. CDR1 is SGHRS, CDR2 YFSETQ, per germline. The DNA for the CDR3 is TGCGCCAGCAGCTTTACAGGGTCAGAGCCCCAGCATTTT. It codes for CASSFTGSEPQHF.

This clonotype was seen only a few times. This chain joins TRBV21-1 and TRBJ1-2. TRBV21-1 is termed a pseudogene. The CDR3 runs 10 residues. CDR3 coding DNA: TGTGCCAGCTGTGGGTATGGCTACACCTTC. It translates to CASCGYGYTF.

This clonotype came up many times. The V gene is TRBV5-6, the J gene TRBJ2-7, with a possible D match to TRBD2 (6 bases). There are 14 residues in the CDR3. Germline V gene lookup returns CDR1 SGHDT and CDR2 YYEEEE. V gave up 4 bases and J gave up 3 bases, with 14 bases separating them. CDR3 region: CASSTSGSFYEQYV. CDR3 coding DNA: TGTGCCAGCAGCACCTCCGGGAGCTTCTACGAGCAGTACGTC.

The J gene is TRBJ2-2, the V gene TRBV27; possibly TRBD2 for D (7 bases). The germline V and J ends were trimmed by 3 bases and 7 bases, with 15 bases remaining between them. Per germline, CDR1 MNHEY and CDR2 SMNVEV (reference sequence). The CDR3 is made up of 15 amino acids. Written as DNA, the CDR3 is TGTGCCAGCAGTTTGGGGGGGCGACGGAGCGGGGAGCTGTTTTTT. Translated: CASSLGGRRSGELFF.

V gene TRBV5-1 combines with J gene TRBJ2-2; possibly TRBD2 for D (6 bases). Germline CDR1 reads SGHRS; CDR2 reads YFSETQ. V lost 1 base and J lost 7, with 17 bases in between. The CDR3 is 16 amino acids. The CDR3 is CASSLLGTGSGGELFF. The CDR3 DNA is TGCGCCAGCAGCTTGTTGGGGACTGGGTCCGGCGGGGAGCTGTTTTTT.

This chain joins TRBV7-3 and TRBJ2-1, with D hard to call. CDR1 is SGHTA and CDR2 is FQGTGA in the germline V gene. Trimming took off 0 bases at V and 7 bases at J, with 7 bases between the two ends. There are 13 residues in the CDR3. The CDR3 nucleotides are TGTGCCAGCAGCTTAACCGGTAGGAATGAGCAGTTCTTC. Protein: CASSLTGRNEQFF.

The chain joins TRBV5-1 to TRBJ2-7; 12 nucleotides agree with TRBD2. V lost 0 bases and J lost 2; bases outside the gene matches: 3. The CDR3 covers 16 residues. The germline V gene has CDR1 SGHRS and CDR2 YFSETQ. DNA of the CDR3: TGCGCCAGCAGCTTGGGGACTAGCGGGAATACCTACGAGCAGTACTTC. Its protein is CASSLGTSGNTYEQYF. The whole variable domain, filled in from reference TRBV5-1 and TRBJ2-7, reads KAGVTQTPRYLIKTRGQQVTLSCSPISGHRSVSWYQQTPGQGLQFLFEYFSETQRNKGNFPGRFSGRQFSNSRSEMNVSTLELGDSALYLCASSLGTSGNTYEQYFGPGTRLTVT.

CDR3 sequence: CAWREPAGPQETQYF. The CDR3, as DNA: TGTGCCTGGAGAGAACCTGCGGGGCCTCAAGAGACCCAGTACTTC. The rearrangement uses TRBV30 and TRBJ2-5; a weak D match, TRBD2 (6 bases). The V end was cut by 3 bases, the J end by 2 bases, with 16 bases between. The CDR3 spans 15 residues. Germline CDR1 and CDR2: GTSNPN and SVGIG (reference sequence).

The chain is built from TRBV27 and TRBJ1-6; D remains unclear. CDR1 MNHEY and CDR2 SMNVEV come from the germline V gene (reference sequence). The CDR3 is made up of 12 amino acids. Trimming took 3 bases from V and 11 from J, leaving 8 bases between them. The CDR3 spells CASSFRGTPLHF. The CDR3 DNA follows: TGTGCCAGCAGTTTTAGAGGGACACCCCTCCACTTT.

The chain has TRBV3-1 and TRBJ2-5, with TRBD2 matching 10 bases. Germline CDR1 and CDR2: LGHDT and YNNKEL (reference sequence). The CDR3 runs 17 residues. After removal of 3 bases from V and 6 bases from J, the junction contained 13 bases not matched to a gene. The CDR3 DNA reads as TGTGCCAGCAGCCACGGGGGGCTAGCGGGAGTGGGAAAGACCCAGTACTTC. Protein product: CASSHGGLAGVGKTQYF.

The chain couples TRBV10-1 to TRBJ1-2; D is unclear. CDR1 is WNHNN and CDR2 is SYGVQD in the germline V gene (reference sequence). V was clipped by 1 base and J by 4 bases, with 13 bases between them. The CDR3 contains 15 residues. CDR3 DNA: TGCGCCAGCAGTGAGTGTGGCAGGCCTACCTATGGCTACACCTTC. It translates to CASSECGRPTYGYTF.

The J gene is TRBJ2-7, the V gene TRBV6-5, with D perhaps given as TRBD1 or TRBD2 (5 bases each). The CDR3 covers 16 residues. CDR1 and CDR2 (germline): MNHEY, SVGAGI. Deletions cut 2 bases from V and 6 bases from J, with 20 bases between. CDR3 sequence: CASSYRDPFNGAEQYF. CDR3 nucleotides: TGTGCCAGCAGTTACCGGGATCCCTTTAACGGGGCCGAGCAGTACTTC.